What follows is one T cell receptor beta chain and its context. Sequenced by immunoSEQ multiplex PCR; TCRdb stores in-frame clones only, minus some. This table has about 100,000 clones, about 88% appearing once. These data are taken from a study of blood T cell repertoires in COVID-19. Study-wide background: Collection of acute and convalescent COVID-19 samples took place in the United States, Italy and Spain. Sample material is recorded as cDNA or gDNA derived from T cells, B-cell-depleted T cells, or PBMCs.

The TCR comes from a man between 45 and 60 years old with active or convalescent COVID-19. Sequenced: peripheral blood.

DNA for the CDR3: TGTGCCAGCAGCTTATTTCTGGTCAGGACTGAAGCTTTCTTT. Its translation: CASSLFLVRTEAFF. The chain is built from TRBV7-2 and TRBJ1-1; D uncertain. Germline V lookup: CDR1 SGHTA, CDR2 FQGNSA. The germline V and J ends were trimmed by 2 bases and 5 bases, with 12 bases remaining between them. The CDR3 consists of 14 residues.